This is a list of T cell receptor beta chains from one sample in a study of cytomegalovirus exposure and HLA in healthy donors. Generated by immunoSEQ multiplex PCR, the TCRdb table keeps only in-frame clones and is missing some. The sample records approximately 260,000 clones, just over 85% being singletons. The sequenced sample was PBMCs. The source of these receptors is a woman under 30 in good health and CMV-seronegative. CDR3s include the opening cysteine and the closing phenylalanine or tryptophan. Each record gives: J gene, D gene, clone size, V gene, CDR3 protein, CDR3 DNA. A D gene is named only where the DNA matches it firmly. Some rows mark clone size as missing; the rest say once, few, many or name a class of expanded clone.

TRBJ2-1 TRBD1 NA TRBV18 CASSPMTGGDEQFF TGTGCCAGCTCACCAATGACAGGGGGAGATGAGCAGTTCTTC
TRBJ1-2 TRBD1 NA TRBV5-1 CASSFRDRGASGYTF TGCGCCAGCAGTTTCCGGGACAGGGGTGCGTCTGGCTACACCTTC
TRBJ2-3 TRBD2 NA TRBV15 CATSASGTGRDTQYF TGTGCCACCAGCGCTTCCGGGACCGGGAGGGATACGCAGTATTTT
TRBJ2-7 TRBD2 NA TRBV7-2 CASSPAGGGGRGEQYF TGTGCCAGCAGCCCCGCGGGGGGCGGGGGCCGGGGCGAGCAGTACTTC
TRBJ1-2 TRBD1 NA TRBV11-2 CASSLVRRGPFGYTF TGTGCCAGCAGCTTAGTACGGAGGGGGCCGTTTGGCTACACCTTC
TRBJ1-1 NA many TRBV5-4 CASSLGQANTEAFF TGTGCCAGCAGCTTGGGACAGGCGAACACTGAAGCTTTCTTT
TRBJ2-5 NA once TRBV5-1 CASRDYDRETQYF TGCGCCAGCAGGGACTACGACCGAGAGACCCAGTACTTC
TRBJ1-2 NA once TRBV2 CASSPLAREGYTF TGTGCCAGCAGCCCTCTAGCCAGAGAGGGCTACACCTTC
TRBJ2-3 TRBD1 NA TRBV5-1 CASSQQGDTDTQYF TGCGCCAGCAGCCAACAGGGGGACACAGATACGCAGTATTTT
TRBJ1-4 NA NA TRBV30 CAWSARTAGLGKLFF TGTGCCTGGAGTGCCAGGACAGCGGGGCTGGGAAAACTGTTTTTT
TRBJ2-4 TRBD2 NA TRBV6-1 CASSENPGLEQNIQYF TGTGCCAGCAGTGAAAACCCAGGACTAGAGCAAAACATTCAGTACTTC
TRBJ2-4 TRBD2 NA TRBV4-2 CASSPAGGIQYF TGTGCCAGCAGCCCAGCGGGGGGCATTCAGTACTTC
TRBJ2-1 NA NA TRBV20-1 CSARVNNEQFF TGCAGTGCTAGAGTCAACAATGAGCAGTTCTTC
TRBJ2-1 NA NA TRBV6-5 CASSSGDYNEQFF TGTGCCAGCAGCTCCGGGGACTACAATGAGCAGTTCTTC
TRBJ2-1 NA NA TRBV6-1 CASSEEAGDPYNEQFF TGTGCCAGCAGTGAAGAGGCAGGGGATCCCTACAATGAGCAGTTCTTC
TRBJ1-1 NA once TRBV12-5 CASGSPDRNTEAFF TGTGCTAGTGGTTCCCCAGACAGGAACACTGAAGCTTTCTTT
TRBJ2-2 TRBD1 NA TRBV2 CASSESGDRANTGELFF TGTGCCAGCAGTGAATCGGGGGACAGGGCGAACACCGGGGAGCTGTTTTTT
TRBJ2-3 NA once TRBV5-6 CASSLTQNTQYF TGTGCCAGCAGCTTGACTCAAAATACGCAGTATTTT
TRBJ1-1 NA NA TRBV19 CATTDRHEAFF TGTGCCACGACAGACCGGCATGAAGCTTTCTTT
TRBJ2-5 NA NA TRBV5-6 CASSFPDTQETQYF TGTGCCAGCAGCTTCCCGGACACACAAGAGACCCAGTACTTC
TRBJ1-2 NA NA TRBV4-1 CASSQVDYGYTF TGCGCCAGCAGCCAAGTAGACTATGGCTACACCTTC
TRBJ1-5 NA NA TRBV5-8 CASSSGTSTDSNQPQHF TGTGCCAGCAGCTCTGGTACGAGCACTGATAGCAATCAGCCCCAGCATTTT
TRBJ2-5 TRBD2 NA TRBV9 CASSVTSGNQETQYF TGTGCCAGCAGCGTTACTAGCGGCAACCAAGAGACCCAGTACTTC
TRBJ1-1 TRBD1 NA TRBV5-1 CASSLVGTGNTEAFF TGCGCCAGCAGCTTGGTTGGGACAGGGAATACTGAAGCTTTCTTT
TRBJ2-3 NA NA TRBV7-8 CASSSTGGVLGDTQYF TGTGCCAGCAGCTCCACAGGGGGGGTTTTAGGGGATACGCAGTATTTT
TRBJ1-4 NA NA TRBV6-1 CASSWDGETNEKLFF TGTGCCAGCAGTTGGGATGGGGAGACGAATGAAAAACTGTTTTTT
TRBJ1-4 NA NA TRBV5-1 CASGRAGVGTNEKLFF TGCGCCAGCGGAAGGGCGGGAGTAGGAACTAATGAAAAACTGTTTTTT
TRBJ2-5 NA NA TRBV10-2 CASSESGGLQETQYF TGCGCCAGCAGTGAGTCAGGAGGTCTTCAAGAGACCCAGTACTTC
TRBJ1-1 TRBD1 NA TRBV19 CASKRGPNTEAFF TGTGCCAGTAAGAGGGGGCCGAACACTGAAGCTTTCTTT
TRBJ1-1 TRBD1 NA TRBV5-1 CASSPGPGQDTEAFF TGCGCCAGCAGCCCAGGACCCGGACAGGACACTGAAGCTTTCTTT
TRBJ2-7 NA NA TRBV29-1 CSVEASNQGSSEQYF TGCAGCGTTGAAGCCTCTAACCAGGGATCGAGCGAGCAGTACTTC
TRBJ2-3 TRBD2 NA TRBV7-3 CASSGGTNTDTQYF TGTGCCAGCAGCGGCGGGACTAACACAGATACGCAGTATTTT
TRBJ2-1 TRBD1 once TRBV6-1 CATQGANYNEQFF TGTGCCACCCAGGGGGCGAATTACAATGAGCAGTTCTTC
TRBJ2-7 TRBD2 once TRBV28 CASRNSGAAYEQYF TGTGCCAGCAGAAATAGCGGGGCCGCCTACGAGCAGTACTTC
TRBJ2-5 TRBD1 NA TRBV19 CASGQGVEGEETQYF TGTGCCAGTGGACAGGGGGTAGAGGGGGAAGAGACCCAGTACTTC
TRBJ1-5 NA NA TRBV7-9 CASSLGQEPNQPQHF TGTGCCAGCAGCTTAGGACAGGAGCCTAATCAGCCCCAGCATTTT
TRBJ2-7 TRBD1 NA TRBV5-4 CASSLVRGHGEQYF TGTGCCAGCAGCTTGGTCAGGGGGCACGGCGAGCAGTACTTC
TRBJ2-5 TRBD1 NA TRBV7-6 CASSLLDRVIQETQYF TGTGCCAGCAGCCTCCTTGACAGGGTGATCCAAGAGACCCAGTACTTC
TRBJ1-1 NA once TRBV7-6 CASSQRDYAEAFF TGTGCCAGCAGCCAGAGGGATTACGCTGAAGCTTTCTTT
TRBJ1-1 NA NA TRBV11-2 CASSLDLFIGVNTEAFF TGTGCCAGCAGCTTAGATCTCTTTATAGGGGTGAACACTGAAGCTTTCTTT